This TCR beta chain was sequenced in a study of T-cell reconstitution after alpha-beta-depleted transplantation in children. The authors prepared the TCRbeta library with unique molecular identifiers. TCRdb itself ran the PCR reads through MiXCR, one entry per CDR3 protein. The sample contains about half a million distinct CDR3 sequences, around 12% of which appear only once. This clonotype was detected many times. The receptor was isolated from a human donor who donated a stem cell graft to a child with combined immunodeficiency. This sample comprised PBMCs from the stem cell graft donor, obtained from the stem cell graft.

The CDR3 loop is CASSSDRGDYTF. CDR3 nucleotide sequence: TGTGCCAGCAGCTCGGACAGGGGGGATTACACCTTC. This rearrangement joins TRBV7-9 to TRBJ1-2; 10 bases match TRBD1. Germline V gives CDR1 SEHNR, CDR2 FQNEAQ (reference sequence). The V gene end was trimmed by 4 bases and the J gene end by 11 bases; junction bases not matched to a gene: 4. CDR3 length equals 12 residues.